This T cell receptor (beta chain) was recovered during a study of blood T cell repertoires in COVID-19. On the study more broadly: COVID-19 samples from acute and convalescent phases originated in the United States, Italy and Spain. PBMCs, B-cell-depleted T cells, or T cells were the source of the cDNA or gDNA that made up the material.

This clone was counted a few times. The V and J ends lost 0 bases and 3 bases respectively, with 5 bases between them. CDR3 size: 13 residues. In the authors' methods: Reference gene primer amplification gave nucleated cell count estimates. Sequencing used immunoSEQ multiplex PCR; TCRdb keeps in-frame clones, though not all of them. Clonal size and the V and J genes are those of that table, whereas D and trimming came from the DNA. The data contain about 150,000 clones, about 80% of them seen just once; the ten biggest clones take up roughly 11%. The sequence derives from a man in his 70s with active or convalescent COVID-19. Sequencing used peripheral blood. The chain has TRBV12-3 or TRBV12-4 and TRBJ1-1; D is ambiguous. DNA for the CDR3: TGTGCCAGCAGTTTAGCGGACTACACTGAAGCTTTCTTT. Translated: CASSLADYTEAFF.